This entry is about one T cell receptor beta chain. The data are from a study of blood T cell repertoires in COVID-19. Study summary: Samples of COVID-19 (acute and convalescent) were obtained from the United States, Italy and Spain. PBMCs, B-cell-depleted T cells, or T cells provided the cDNA or gDNA that made up the material.

As handled by the study authors: Amplification of reference gene primers provided the estimated nucleated cell counts. TCRdb's table, derived via immunoSEQ multiplex PCR, lists solely in-frame clones and lacks some. The V and J calls and the clone size are those of that table, but D and trimming were determined from the DNA. The sample yields fewer than 300,000 clones, approximately 87% seen once. This clonotype was obtained from a human donor in a cohort sampled during active COVID-19. Material for sequencing was peripheral blood.

The CDR3 DNA is TGTGCCATCAGTGAGTCGGCATCCCCGAGGGAGACCCAGTACTTC. The encoded protein is CAISESASPRETQYF. This chain joins TRBV10-3 and TRBJ2-5; D unclear. Germline V gives CDR1 ENHRY, CDR2 SYGVKD. There are 15 residues in the CDR3. Trimming removed 0 bases at V and 5 bases at J, with 13 bases between.